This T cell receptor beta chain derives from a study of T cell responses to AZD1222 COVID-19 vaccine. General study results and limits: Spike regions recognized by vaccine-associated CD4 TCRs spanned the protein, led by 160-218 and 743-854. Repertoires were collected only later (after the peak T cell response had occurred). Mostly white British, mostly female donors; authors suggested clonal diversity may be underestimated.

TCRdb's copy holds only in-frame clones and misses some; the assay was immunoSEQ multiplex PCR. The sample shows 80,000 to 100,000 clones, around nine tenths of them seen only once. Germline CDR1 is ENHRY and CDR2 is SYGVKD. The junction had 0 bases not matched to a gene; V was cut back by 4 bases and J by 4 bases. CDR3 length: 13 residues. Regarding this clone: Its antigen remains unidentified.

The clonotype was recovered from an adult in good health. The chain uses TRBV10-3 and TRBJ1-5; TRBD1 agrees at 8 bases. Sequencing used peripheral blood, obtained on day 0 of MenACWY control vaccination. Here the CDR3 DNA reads TGTGCCATCAGTGGACAGGGGAATCAGCCCCAGCATTTT. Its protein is CAISGQGNQPQHF.